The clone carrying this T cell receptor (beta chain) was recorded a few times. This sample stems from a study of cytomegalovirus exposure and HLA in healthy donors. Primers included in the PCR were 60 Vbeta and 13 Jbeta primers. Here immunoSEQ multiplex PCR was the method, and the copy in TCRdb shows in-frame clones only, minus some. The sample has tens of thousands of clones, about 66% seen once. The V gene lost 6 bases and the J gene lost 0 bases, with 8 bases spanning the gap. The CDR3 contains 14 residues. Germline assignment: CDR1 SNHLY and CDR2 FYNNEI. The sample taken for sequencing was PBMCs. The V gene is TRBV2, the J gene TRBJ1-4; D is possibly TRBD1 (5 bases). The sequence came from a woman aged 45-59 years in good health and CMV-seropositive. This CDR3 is CASSPGTTNEKLFF. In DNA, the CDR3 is TGTGCCAGCAGCCCAGGGACAACTAATGAAAAACTGTTTTTT.